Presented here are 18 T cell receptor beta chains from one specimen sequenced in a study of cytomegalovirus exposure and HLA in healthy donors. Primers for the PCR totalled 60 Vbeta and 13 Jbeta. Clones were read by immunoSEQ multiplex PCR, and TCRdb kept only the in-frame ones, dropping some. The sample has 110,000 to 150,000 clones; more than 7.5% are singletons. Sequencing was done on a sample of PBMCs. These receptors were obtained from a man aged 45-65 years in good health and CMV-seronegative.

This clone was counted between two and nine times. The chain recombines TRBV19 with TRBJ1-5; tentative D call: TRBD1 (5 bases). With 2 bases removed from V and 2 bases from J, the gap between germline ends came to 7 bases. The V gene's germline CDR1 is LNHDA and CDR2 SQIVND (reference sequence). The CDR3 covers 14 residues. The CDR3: CASSIQGGNQPQHF. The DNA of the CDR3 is TGTGCCAGTAGTATACAGGGTGGCAATCAGCCCCAGCATTTT.

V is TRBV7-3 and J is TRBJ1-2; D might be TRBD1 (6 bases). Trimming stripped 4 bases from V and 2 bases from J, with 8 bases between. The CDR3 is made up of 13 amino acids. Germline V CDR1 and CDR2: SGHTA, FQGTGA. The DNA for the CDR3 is TGTGCCAGCAGCTCACAGGGAAACTATGGCTACACCTTC. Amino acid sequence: CASSSQGNYGYTF.

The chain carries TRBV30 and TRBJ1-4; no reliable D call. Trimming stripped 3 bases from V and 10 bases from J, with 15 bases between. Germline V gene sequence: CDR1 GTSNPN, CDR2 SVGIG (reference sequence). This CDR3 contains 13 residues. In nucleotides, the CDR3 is TGTGCCTGGAGCGAAGGGATTGGAGGAAAACTGTTTTTT. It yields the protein CAWSEGIGGKLFF.

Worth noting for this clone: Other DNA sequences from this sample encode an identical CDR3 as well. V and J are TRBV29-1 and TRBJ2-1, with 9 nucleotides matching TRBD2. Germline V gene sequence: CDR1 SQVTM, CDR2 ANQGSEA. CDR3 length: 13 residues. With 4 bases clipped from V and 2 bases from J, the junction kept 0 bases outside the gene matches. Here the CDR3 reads CSVVAGAYNEQFF. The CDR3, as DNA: TGCAGCGTTGTAGCGGGAGCCTACAATGAGCAGTTCTTC.

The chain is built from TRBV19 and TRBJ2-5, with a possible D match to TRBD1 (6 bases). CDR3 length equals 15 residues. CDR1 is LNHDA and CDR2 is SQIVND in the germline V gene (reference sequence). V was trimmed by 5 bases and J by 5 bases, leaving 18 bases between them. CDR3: CASSSPPGGGETQYF. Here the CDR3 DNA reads TGTGCCAGTAGTTCCCCCCCGGGTGGGGGCGAGACCCAGTACTTC.

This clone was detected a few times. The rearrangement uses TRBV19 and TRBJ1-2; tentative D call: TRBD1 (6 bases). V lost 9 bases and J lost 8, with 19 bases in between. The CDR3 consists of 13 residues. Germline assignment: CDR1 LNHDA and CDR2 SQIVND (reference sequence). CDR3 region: CASRQGSGQGYTF. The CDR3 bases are TGTGCCAGCCGGCAGGGGAGCGGTCAGGGCTACACCTTC. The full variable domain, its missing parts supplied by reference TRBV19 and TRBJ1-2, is DGGITQSPKYLFRKEGQNVTLSCEQNLNHDAMYWYRQDPGQGLRLIYYSQIVNDFQKGDIAEGYSVSREKKESFPLTVTSAQKNPTAFYLCASRQGSGQGYTFGSGTRLTVV.

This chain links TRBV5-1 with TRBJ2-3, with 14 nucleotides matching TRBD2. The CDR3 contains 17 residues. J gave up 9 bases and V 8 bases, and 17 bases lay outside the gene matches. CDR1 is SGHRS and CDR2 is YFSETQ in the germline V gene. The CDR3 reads CASRYNPGTSGGGTQYF. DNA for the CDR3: TGCGCCAGTCGATACAACCCAGGGACTAGCGGGGGTGGGACGCAGTATTTT.

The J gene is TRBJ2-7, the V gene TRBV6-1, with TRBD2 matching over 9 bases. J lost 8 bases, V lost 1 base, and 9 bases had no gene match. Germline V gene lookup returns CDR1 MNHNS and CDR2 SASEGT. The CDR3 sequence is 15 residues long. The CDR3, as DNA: TGTGCCAGCAGTGAAGGCGGGGGGGGCAAGGATAAGCAGTACTTC. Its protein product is CASSEGGGGKDKQYF.

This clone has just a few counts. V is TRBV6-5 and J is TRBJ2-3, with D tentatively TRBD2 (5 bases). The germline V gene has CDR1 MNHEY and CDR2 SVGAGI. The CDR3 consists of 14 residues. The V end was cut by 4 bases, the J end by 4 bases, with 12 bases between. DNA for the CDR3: TGTGCCAGCAGTTTCAGAGACGGGGCAGATACGCAGTATTTT. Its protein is CASSFRDGADTQYF.

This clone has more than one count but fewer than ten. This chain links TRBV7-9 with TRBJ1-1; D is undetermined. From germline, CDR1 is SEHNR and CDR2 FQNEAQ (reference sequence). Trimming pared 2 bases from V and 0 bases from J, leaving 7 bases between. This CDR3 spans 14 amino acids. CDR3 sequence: CASSLTGMNTEAFF. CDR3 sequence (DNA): TGTGCCAGCAGCTTAACGGGAATGAACACTGAAGCTTTCTTT.

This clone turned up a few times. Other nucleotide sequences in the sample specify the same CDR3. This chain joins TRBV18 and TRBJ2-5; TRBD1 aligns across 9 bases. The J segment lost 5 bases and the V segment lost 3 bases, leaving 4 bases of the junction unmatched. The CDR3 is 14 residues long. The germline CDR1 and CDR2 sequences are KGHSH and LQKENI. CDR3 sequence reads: CASSPGQGQETQYF. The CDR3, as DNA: TGTGCCAGCTCACCGGGACAGGGTCAGGAGACCCAGTACTTC.

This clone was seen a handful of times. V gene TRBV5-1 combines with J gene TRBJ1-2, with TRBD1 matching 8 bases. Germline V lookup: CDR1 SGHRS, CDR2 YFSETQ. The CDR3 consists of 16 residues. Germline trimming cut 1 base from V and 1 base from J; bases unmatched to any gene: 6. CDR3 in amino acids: CASSLTGGPGNYGYTF. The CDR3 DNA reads TGCGCCAGCAGCTTGACAGGGGGTCCTGGTAACTATGGCTACACCTTC.

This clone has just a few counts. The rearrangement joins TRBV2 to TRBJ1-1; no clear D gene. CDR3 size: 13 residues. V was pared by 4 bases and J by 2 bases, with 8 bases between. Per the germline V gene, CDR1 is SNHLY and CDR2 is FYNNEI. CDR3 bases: TGTGCCAGCAGTGCGGAGCTTAACACTGAAGCTTTCTTT. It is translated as CASSAELNTEAFF.

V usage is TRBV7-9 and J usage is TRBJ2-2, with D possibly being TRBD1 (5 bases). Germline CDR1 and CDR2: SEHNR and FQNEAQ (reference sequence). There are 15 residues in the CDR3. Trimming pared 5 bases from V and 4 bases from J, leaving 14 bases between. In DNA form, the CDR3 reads TGTGCCAGCAGCGCAGACAGTTATTCCACCGGGGAGCTGTTTTTT. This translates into CASSADSYSTGELFF. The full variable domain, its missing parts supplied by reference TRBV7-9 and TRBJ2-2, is DTGVSQNPRHKITKRGQNVTFRCDPISEHNRLYWYRQTLGQGPEFLTYFQNEAQLEKSRLLSDRFSAERPKGSFSTLEIQRTEQGDSAMYLCASSADSYSTGELFFGEGSRLTVL.

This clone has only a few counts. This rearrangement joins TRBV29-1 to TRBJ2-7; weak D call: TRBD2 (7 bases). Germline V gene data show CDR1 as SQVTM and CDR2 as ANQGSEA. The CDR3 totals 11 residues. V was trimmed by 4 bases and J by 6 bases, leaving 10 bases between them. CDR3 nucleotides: TGCAGCGTTGGGGGGGGCGCCGAGCAGTACTTC. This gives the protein CSVGGGAEQYF.

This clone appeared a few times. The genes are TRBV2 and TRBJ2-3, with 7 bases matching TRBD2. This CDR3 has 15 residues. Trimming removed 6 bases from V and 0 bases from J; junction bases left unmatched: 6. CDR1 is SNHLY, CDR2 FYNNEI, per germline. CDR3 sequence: CASSTSGASTDTQYF. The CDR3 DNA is TGTGCCAGCAGCACCAGCGGGGCTAGCACAGATACGCAGTATTTT.

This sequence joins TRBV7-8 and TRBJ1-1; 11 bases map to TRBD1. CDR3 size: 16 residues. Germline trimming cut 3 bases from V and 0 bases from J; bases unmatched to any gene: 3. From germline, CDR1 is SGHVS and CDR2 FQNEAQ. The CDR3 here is CASSLGQGGVNTEAFF. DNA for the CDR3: TGTGCCAGCAGCTTGGGACAGGGGGGAGTGAACACTGAAGCTTTCTTT.

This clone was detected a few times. The CDR3 bases are TGTGCCAGCAGCTTGTTGGGAGCTGAAGCTTTCTTT. It is translated as CASSLLGAEAFF. The V call is TRBV5-4, the J call TRBJ1-1, with D unclear. The ends were cut back, 1 base at V and 6 bases at J, with 7 bases in the middle. Germline CDR1 is SGHNT and CDR2 is YYREEE (reference sequence). The CDR3 totals 12 residues.